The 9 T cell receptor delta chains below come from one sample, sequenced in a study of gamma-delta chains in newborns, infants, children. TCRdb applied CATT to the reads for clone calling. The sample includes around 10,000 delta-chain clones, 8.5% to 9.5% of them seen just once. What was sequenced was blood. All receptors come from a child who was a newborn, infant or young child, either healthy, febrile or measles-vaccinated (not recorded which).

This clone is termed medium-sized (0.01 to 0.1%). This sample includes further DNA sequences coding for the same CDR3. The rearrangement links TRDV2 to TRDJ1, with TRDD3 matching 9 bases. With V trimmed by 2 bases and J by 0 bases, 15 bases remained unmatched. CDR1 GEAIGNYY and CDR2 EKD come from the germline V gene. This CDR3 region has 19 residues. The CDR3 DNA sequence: TGTGCCTGTGACAAAGTACTGGGGGACCCTAGACTCGACACCGATAAACTCATCTTT. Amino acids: CACDKVLGDPRLDTDKLIF.

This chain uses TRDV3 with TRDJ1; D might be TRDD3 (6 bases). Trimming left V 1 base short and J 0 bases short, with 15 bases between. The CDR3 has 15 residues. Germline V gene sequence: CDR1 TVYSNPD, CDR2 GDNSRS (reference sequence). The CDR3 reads CAFNIPGEDTDKLIF. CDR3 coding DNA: TGTGCCTTTAACATCCCGGGGGAAGACACCGATAAACTCATCTTT.

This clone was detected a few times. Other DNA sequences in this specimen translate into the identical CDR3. CDR3 DNA sequence: TGTGCCTGTGACACTGGGGGATATTTTTCCTGGGACACCCGACAGATGTTTTTC. Its protein is CACDTGGYFSWDTRQMFF. J is TRDJ3 and V is TRDV2; 9 bases are a match to TRDD3. V was clipped by 1 base and J by 1 base; unmatched bases: 4. The CDR3 is 18 residues long. The germline V gene has CDR1 GEAIGNYY and CDR2 EKD.

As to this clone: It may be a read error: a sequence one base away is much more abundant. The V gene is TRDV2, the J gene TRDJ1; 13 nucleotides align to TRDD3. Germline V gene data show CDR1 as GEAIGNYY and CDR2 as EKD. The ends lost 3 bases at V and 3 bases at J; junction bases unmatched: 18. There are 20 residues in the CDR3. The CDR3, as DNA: TGTGCCTGTGACGGGGGTTCTTACTGGGGGATACGCCTGTACGCCGATAAACTCATCTTT. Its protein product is CACDGGSYWGIRLYADKLIF.

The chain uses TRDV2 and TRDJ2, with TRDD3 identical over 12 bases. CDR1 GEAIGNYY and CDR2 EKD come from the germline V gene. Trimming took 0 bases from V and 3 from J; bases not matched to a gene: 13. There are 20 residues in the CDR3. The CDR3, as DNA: TGTGCCTGTGACACCGTTACCTCTACTGGGGGATACAGGCTGACAGCACAACTCTTCTTT. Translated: CACDTVTSTGGYRLTAQLFF.

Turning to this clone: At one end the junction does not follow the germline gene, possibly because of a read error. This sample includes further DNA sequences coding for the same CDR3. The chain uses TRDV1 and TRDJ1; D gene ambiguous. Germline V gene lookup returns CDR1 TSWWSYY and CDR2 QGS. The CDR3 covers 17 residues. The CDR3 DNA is TGTGCCCTTGGGAACCGCCGACATTCCGTATATATCGATAAACTCATCTTT. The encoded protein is CALGNRRHSVYIDKLIF.

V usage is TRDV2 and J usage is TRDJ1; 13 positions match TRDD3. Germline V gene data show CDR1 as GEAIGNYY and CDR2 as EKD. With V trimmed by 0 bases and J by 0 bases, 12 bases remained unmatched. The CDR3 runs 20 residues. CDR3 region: CACDTVQLGDTSAYTDKLIF. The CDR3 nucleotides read TGTGCCTGTGACACCGTTCAACTGGGGGATACGTCCGCGTACACCGATAAACTCATCTTT.

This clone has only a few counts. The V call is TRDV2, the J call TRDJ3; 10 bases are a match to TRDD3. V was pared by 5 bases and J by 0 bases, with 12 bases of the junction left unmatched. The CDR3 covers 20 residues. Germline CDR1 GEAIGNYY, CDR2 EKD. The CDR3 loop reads CACVSLDWGIHSWDTRQMFF. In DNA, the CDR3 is TGTGCCTGTGTGTCCCTTGACTGGGGGATCCACTCCTGGGACACCCGACAGATGTTTTTC.

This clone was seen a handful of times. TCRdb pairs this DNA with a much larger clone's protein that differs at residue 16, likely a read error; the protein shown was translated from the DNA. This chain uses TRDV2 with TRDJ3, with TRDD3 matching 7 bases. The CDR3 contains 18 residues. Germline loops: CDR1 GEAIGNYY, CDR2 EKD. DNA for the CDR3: TGTGCCTGTGACACCGCGGGATACAGGTCCTGGGACACCCGACAGAGGTTTTTC. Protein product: CACDTAGYRSWDTRQRFF.